What follows is one T cell receptor beta chain and its context. These data belong to a study of blood T cell repertoires in COVID-19. Study-wide context: Specimens from acute and convalescent COVID-19 originated in the United States, Italy and Spain. Nucleic acid was either cDNA or gDNA, and it came from T cells, B-cell-depleted T cells, or PBMCs.

The germline V gene has CDR1 LGHNA and CDR2 YNFKEQ. The CDR3 consists of 13 residues. The ends were cut back, 3 bases at V and 9 bases at J, with 12 bases in the middle. In the original workflow: Amplifying reference gene primers gave estimates of nucleated cell counts. Here immunoSEQ multiplex PCR was the method, and the copy in TCRdb shows in-frame clones only, minus some. For V, J and clone size, that table is used; D and trimming come from the DNA. There are over 350,000 clones in the sample; roughly 89% occur only once, and over 4% lies in the top ten. The J gene is TRBJ2-1, the V gene TRBV4-2, with a weak D call TRBD2 (6 bases). The sequenced material came from peripheral blood. This TCR came from a woman in her twenties or thirties with acute or convalescent COVID-19. CDR3 nucleotides: TGTGCCAGCAGCCAGTCTAGCGAAGGTGAGCAGTTCTTC. As protein: CASSQSSEGEQFF.